These 18 T cell receptor beta chains originate from one sample sequenced in a study of CD8 T cells in Susac syndrome. RNA, at about 0.5 to 1 ug, was reverse transcribed with random hexamers. TCRdb reanalysed the immunoSEQ multiplex PCR reads using MiXCR and keeps one entry per CDR3 protein. The sample consists of about 200,000 distinct CDR3 sequences, more than 85% of them appearing once. The sample comprised CD8+ T cells from PBMCs. These receptors were collected from a human donor with multiple sclerosis.

The chain employs TRBV12-3 or TRBV12-4 and TRBJ2-7, with 12 bases fitting TRBD1. V shed 6 bases and J 5 bases; nucleotides not matched to a gene: 17. The CDR3 is made up of 18 amino acids. The CDR3 protein is CASRPEAGTGGAYDEQYF. DNA of the CDR3: TGTGCCAGCAGACCCGAGGCCGGGACAGGGGGCGCTTACGACGAGCAGTACTTC.

The chain carries TRBV7-9 and TRBJ2-1, with 9 bases aligning to TRBD1. The CDR3 has 12 amino acids. Germline loops: CDR1 SEHNR, CDR2 FQNEAQ (reference sequence). With 5 bases clipped from V and 9 bases from J, the junction kept 2 bases outside the gene matches. The CDR3 DNA reads as TGTGCCAGCAGCCTACAGGGGGCTGAGCAGTTCTTC. Amino acid sequence: CASSLQGAEQFF. The variable domain in full, completed from reference TRBV7-9 and TRBJ2-1, reads DTGVSQNPRHKITKRGQNVTFRCDPISEHNRLYWYRQTLGQGPEFLTYFQNEAQLEKSRLLSDRFSAERPKGSFSTLEIQRTEQGDSAMYLCASSLQGAEQFFGPGTRLTVL.

In DNA, the CDR3 is TGTGCCAGCAGCTTCAAGGGCAGTGAAGCTTTCTTT. Translating it yields CASSFKGSEAFF. This chain uses TRBV7-9 with TRBJ1-1; D gene ambiguous. From germline, CDR1 is SEHNR and CDR2 FQNEAQ (reference sequence). The V end was cut by 3 bases, the J end by 7 bases, with 9 bases between. The CDR3 is 12 residues long. Variable domain in full (rest from reference TRBV7-9 and TRBJ1-1): DTGVSQNPRHKITKRGQNVTFRCDPISEHNRLYWYRQTLGQGPEFLTYFQNEAQLEKSRLLSDRFSAERPKGSFSTLEIQRTEQGDSAMYLCASSFKGSEAFFGQGTRLTVV.

J is TRBJ1-2 and V is TRBV7-2; 9 nucleotides agree with TRBD1. V shed 7 bases and J 7 bases; nucleotides not matched to a gene: 13. Germline CDR1 is SGHTA and CDR2 is FQGNSA. This CDR3 has 15 residues. CDR3 sequence (DNA): TGTGCCAGCAAGTTTCAGGGACAGGGTTTTCGTGGCTACACCTTC. Encoded protein: CASKFQGQGFRGYTF. The whole variable domain, remainder taken from reference TRBV7-2 and TRBJ1-2, is GAGVSQSPSNKVTEKGKDVELRCDPISGHTALYWYRQSLGQGLEFLIYFQGNSAPDKSGLPSDRFSAERTGGSVSTLTIQRTQQEDSAVYLCASKFQGQGFRGYTFGSGTRLTVV.

This chain connects TRBV10-3 to TRBJ2-7; D may match TRBD1 or TRBD2 (5 bases each). Germline V gives CDR1 ENHRY, CDR2 SYGVKD. V was cut by 5 bases and J by 5 bases, with 16 bases left in between. The CDR3 totals 14 residues. CDR3 bases: TGTGCCATCAGTCAAGTCGGGGCCCCCAACGAGCAGTACTTC. Its protein is CAISQVGAPNEQYF.

The chain carries TRBV7-9 and TRBJ2-5; possibly TRBD2 for D (5 bases). Per the germline V gene, CDR1 is SEHNR and CDR2 is FQNEAQ (reference sequence). The ends were cut back, 1 base at V and 4 bases at J, with 16 bases in the middle. The CDR3 extends over 16 amino acids. In nucleotides, the CDR3 is TGTGCCAGCAGCTTAGTAAGCGGCACCGAGGTAGAGACCCAGTACTTC. It is translated as CASSLVSGTEVETQYF.

This chain connects TRBV3-1 to TRBJ1-1, with D tentatively TRBD1 (6 bases). V dropped 4 bases and J dropped 2 bases, with 14 bases sitting between them. CDR1 is LGHDT and CDR2 is YNNKEL in the germline V gene (reference sequence). This CDR3 has 15 residues. The CDR3 DNA reads as TGTGCCAGCAGCCCCCTGGACAGCCTAAACACTGAAGCTTTCTTT. Protein sequence: CASSPLDSLNTEAFF.

J is TRBJ2-5 and V is TRBV13; 9 positions agree with TRBD2. The length of the CDR3 is 14 residues. CDR1 is PRHDT and CDR2 is FYEKMQ in the germline V gene (reference sequence). V trimming: 5 bases; J trimming: 2 bases; junction bases outside the gene matches: 3. In nucleotides, the CDR3 is TGTGCCAGCAGCCTAGCGGGACAGCAAGAGACCCAGTACTTC. Its translation: CASSLAGQQETQYF. Full variable domain (rest looked up from reference TRBV13 and TRBJ2-5): AAGVIQSPRHLIKEKRETATLKCYPIPRHDTVYWYQQGPGQDPQFLISFYEKMQSDKGSIPDRFSAQQFSDYHSELNMSSLELGDSALYFCASSLAGQQETQYFGPGTRLLVL.

The chain links TRBV28 to TRBJ2-1; 7 positions match TRBD1. This CDR3 has 13 residues. V shed 7 bases and J 5 bases; nucleotides not matched to a gene: 5. CDR1 is MDHEN, CDR2 SYDVKM, per germline. CDR3: CASKITGDNEQFF. In nucleotides, the CDR3 is TGTGCCAGCAAAATAACAGGGGACAATGAGCAGTTCTTC.

The V and J genes are TRBV4-1 and TRBJ2-3, with 10 bases fitting TRBD2. V shed 4 bases and J 15 bases; nucleotides not matched to a gene: 10. CDR1 is MGHRA, CDR2 YSYEKL, per germline. The CDR3 is 13 residues long. The CDR3 here is CASSLPLGTSVYF. The DNA of the CDR3 is TGCGCCAGCAGCCTCCCCCTAGGGACTAGCGTCTATTTT.

This clonotype showed up just once. The rearrangement joins TRBV30 to TRBJ2-3; D uncertain. The CDR3 sequence is 12 residues long. Per germline, CDR1 GTSNPN and CDR2 SVGIG (reference sequence). V shed 3 bases and J shed 6 bases, with 10 bases lying between them. The CDR3: CAWRPTWDTQYF. CDR3 DNA: TGTGCCTGGAGGCCTACTTGGGATACGCAGTATTTT.

The rearrangement links TRBV6-5 to TRBJ1-2; 8 positions agree with TRBD1. With V trimmed by 4 bases and J by 2 bases, 3 bases remained unmatched. The CDR3 loop spans 14 amino acids. CDR1 and CDR2 (germline): MNHEY, SVGAGI. This CDR3 is CASSLDRANYGYTF. DNA for the CDR3: TGTGCCAGCAGTTTGGACAGGGCGAACTATGGCTACACCTTC.

J is TRBJ1-2 and V is TRBV4-1; no clear D. V lost 4 bases, J lost 4 bases, and 13 bases lay in between. Germline V gene sequence: CDR1 MGHRA, CDR2 YSYEKL. This CDR3 comprises 14 residues. The CDR3 DNA is TGCGCCAGCAGCCCACTTTGGGTCGGCTATGGCTACACCTTC. Amino acids: CASSPLWVGYGYTF.

The chain links TRBV24-1 to TRBJ2-3; D unclear. Trimming stripped 4 bases from V and 0 bases from J, with 10 bases between. The germline V gene encodes CDR1 KGHDR and CDR2 SFDVKD. The CDR3 is 15 residues long. CDR3 residues: CATSDHSTSTDTQYF. The CDR3, as DNA: TGTGCCACCAGTGACCACAGCACTAGCACAGATACGCAGTATTTT.

This clonotype was detected only a few times. The rearrangement joins TRBV30 to TRBJ2-1; D possibly corresponds to TRBD2 (6 bases). The germline CDR1 and CDR2 sequences are GTSNPN and SVGIG (reference sequence). This CDR3 contains 12 residues. The V and J ends lost 4 bases and 9 bases respectively, with 13 bases between them. This chain's CDR3 is CAWTPTGGEQFF. The CDR3 bases are TGTGCCTGGACCCCCACCGGGGGTGAGCAGTTCTTC.

The rearrangement uses TRBV6-1 and TRBJ2-5; D uncertain. Germline assignment: CDR1 MNHNS and CDR2 SASEGT. V lost 0 bases, J lost 1 base, and 9 bases lay in between. This CDR3 comprises 15 residues. The CDR3 sequence: CASSEAMTTQETQYF. Written as DNA, the CDR3 is TGTGCCAGCAGTGAAGCCATGACGACCCAAGAGACCCAGTACTTC.

J is TRBJ2-1 and V is TRBV7-9; maybe TRBD2 (6 bases). CDR1 and CDR2 (germline): SEHNR, FQNEAQ (reference sequence). The V end lost 5 bases, the J end lost 8 bases, and 16 bases lay between the germline ends. The CDR3 extends over 14 amino acids. DNA for the CDR3: TGTGCCAGCAGCATATCGGGAGTAGGCGATGAGCAGTTCTTC. The encoded protein is CASSISGVGDEQFF.

This clonotype was recorded only once. It is likely a read error, because the conserved phenylalanine at the end of the CDR3 is missing. This chain joins TRBV3-1 and TRBJ2-5, with unresolved D. Trimming removed 0 bases from V and 0 bases from J, with 8 bases in between. The length of the CDR3 is 15 residues. Germline loops: CDR1 LGHDT, CDR2 YNNKEL (reference sequence). The CDR3 here is CASSQDWGYQETQYL. DNA of the CDR3: TGTGCCAGCAGCCAAGATTGGGGTTACCAAGAGACCCAGTACCTC.